This T cell receptor beta chain emerged from a study of identical twins. The germline V gene has CDR1 SGHAT and CDR2 FQNNGV. The CDR3 loop spans 13 amino acids. V shed 10 bases, J shed 2 bases, and the junction held 6 bases outside the gene matches. TCRdb re-derived calls from the 5' RACE reads in MiXCR, one entry per CDR3 protein. The sample shows nearly 200,000 distinct CDR3 sequences, roughly 15% of them seen only once. The same specimen was also included in a second study, on T cells expressing NK-cell markers. That study adds: The study left the HCMV specificity of expanded NKG2C+ T cell clones unresolved.

The chain uses TRBV11-2 and TRBJ2-3; 7 nucleotides line up with TRBD2. The receptor was isolated from a woman in her late teens or twenties in good health. Sample: CD8+ T cells sorted from blood. The CDR3 bases are TGTGCCACCACACGGGGGGACACAGATACGCAGTATTTT. It codes for CATTRGDTDTQYF.